The 5 T cell receptor beta chains presented below share a single source sample, sequenced in a study of blood T cells in healthy people across ages. Alongside a J-beta primer mix, a sample-barcoded 5' primer served in a second PCR lasting 7 to 11 cycles. TCRdb re-called the 5' RACE reads with MiXCR, one entry per CDR3 protein. The sample lists approximately 730,000 distinct CDR3 sequences, less than 70% occurring once. Sequences were obtained from blood. The source of these receptors is a man older than 75 in good health.

The chain is built from TRBV20-1 and TRBJ2-7; D gene unclear. This CDR3 is built from 12 residues. Germline CDR1 reads DFQATT; CDR2 reads SNEGSKA (reference sequence). The V end was cut by 3 bases, the J end by 3 bases, with 9 bases between. The CDR3 is CSASMPGYEQYF. The CDR3 coding sequence is TGCAGTGCTAGCATGCCGGGCTACGAGCAGTACTTC.

The chain carries TRBV19 and TRBJ1-1, with a tentative D call TRBD1 (6 bases). Trimming took 3 bases from V and 1 from J, leaving 9 bases between them. Germline-derived CDR1 and CDR2 are LNHDA and SQIVND (reference sequence). This CDR3 has 14 amino acids. The CDR3 loop reads CASSIGQSNTEAFF. The DNA for the CDR3 is TGTGCCAGTAGTATCGGACAGTCGAACACTGAAGCTTTCTTT.

This sequence joins TRBV20-1 and TRBJ2-5, with D perhaps matching TRBD2 (7 bases). Germline-derived CDR1 and CDR2 are DFQATT and SNEGSKA (reference sequence). Trimming took 7 bases from V and 1 from J, leaving 13 bases between them. This CDR3 is built from 13 residues. The chain's CDR3 is CSGRRGGQETQYF. Here the CDR3 DNA reads TGCAGTGGTCGTAGGGGGGGCCAAGAGACCCAGTACTTC.

CDR3 amino acids: CASAQSGTANYGYTF. The CDR3 DNA follows: TGTGCCAGCGCGCAAAGCGGGACAGCTAACTATGGCTACACCTTC. V and J are TRBV2 and TRBJ1-2, with TRBD1 matching 7 bases. This CDR3 is 15 amino acids long. From germline, CDR1 is SNHLY and CDR2 FYNNEI. V shed 8 bases and J 0 bases; nucleotides not matched to a gene: 9.

The V gene is TRBV20-1, the J gene TRBJ2-4; D possibly corresponds to TRBD1 (5 bases). Trimming shortened V by 3 bases and J by 0 bases, and 12 bases separated the two germline ends. Germline V CDR1 and CDR2: DFQATT, SNEGSKA (reference sequence). This CDR3 is built from 15 residues. CDR3 DNA: TGCAGTGCTAGCAGGGTGGCCCTAGCCAAAAACATTCAGTACTTC. It encodes CSASRVALAKNIQYF.